The T cell receptor beta chain described here comes from a study of identical twins. Notes on the study in general: Reduced insertions were recorded for abundant cord blood beta clonotypes, with no such pattern in memory repertoires.

CDR1 and CDR2 from the germline V gene are SGHRS and YFSETQ. CDR3 size: 18 residues. J gave up 0 bases and V 4 bases, and 9 bases lay outside the gene matches. A universal primer site was incorporated via template switching, and the cDNA contained unique molecular identifiers. TCRdb reprocessed the 5' RACE reads via MiXCR and lists one record per CDR3 protein. The sample shows fewer than 500,000 distinct CDR3 sequences, over 11% of them seen only once. This clonotype was recorded many times. Its antigen is unidentified. Separately, the same data were catalogued under a study of yellow fever vaccine responses in identical twins.

The rearrangement joins TRBV5-1 to TRBJ2-1, with 11 bases aligning to TRBD2. The sample was CD4+ T cells sorted from blood. The receptor comes from a woman aged 18-35 years in good health. The CDR3 loop reads CASSLLLTSGISYNEQFF. In nucleotides, the CDR3 is TGCGCCAGCAGCCTACTTCTGACTAGCGGGATCTCCTACAATGAGCAGTTCTTC.